The 22 T cell receptor beta chains below come from one sample, sequenced in a study of blood T cell repertoires in COVID-19. Data came from immunoSEQ multiplex PCR; TCRdb stores just in-frame clones and leaves some out. The data contain about 120,000 clones, over 65% of them singletons. Sequencing was performed on peripheral blood. Every receptor here comes from a man aged 55 to 69 with acute or convalescent COVID-19.

The rearrangement uses TRBV5-4 and TRBJ1-1; D gene ambiguous. The CDR3 covers 16 residues. Germline-derived CDR1 and CDR2 are SGHNT and YYREEE (reference sequence). Trimming took off 3 bases at V and 4 bases at J, with 19 bases between the two ends. The CDR3 here is CASSSSEGVWGTEAFF. Here the CDR3 DNA reads TGTGCCAGCAGCTCGTCCGAGGGAGTCTGGGGCACTGAAGCTTTCTTT.

The chain recombines TRBV5-1 with TRBJ1-2; 7 positions agree with TRBD1. Germline CDR1 is SGHRS and CDR2 is YFSETQ. J lost 6 bases, V lost 4 bases, and 6 bases had no gene match. The CDR3 is 13 residues long. The CDR3 coding sequence is TGCGCCAGCAGCATCGGTACAGGGGATGGCTACACCTTC. Translated: CASSIGTGDGYTF.

Points on this clone: This CDR3 is also generated by other DNA sequences in the sample. The gene calls are TRBV28 and TRBJ2-7, with D hard to call. Germline V gene data show CDR1 as MDHEN and CDR2 as SYDVKM. This CDR3 spans 12 amino acids. Deletions cut 4 bases from V and 0 bases from J, with 4 bases between. CDR3 residues: CASSSSSYEQYF. In nucleotides, the CDR3 is TGTGCCAGCAGTTCCTCCTCCTACGAGCAGTACTTC.

The table lists this clone with a count of one. This chain joins TRBV10-3 and TRBJ2-1, with D hard to call. CDR3 length equals 11 residues. Deletions cut 8 bases from V and 7 bases from J, with 9 bases between. Germline CDR1 and CDR2: ENHRY and SYGVKD. CDR3 DNA sequence: TGTGCCATCGCCACAGAGAATGAGCAGTTCTTC. Translation gives CAIATENEQFF.

The rearrangement uses TRBV7-9 and TRBJ2-1; 11 bases agree with TRBD2. V was pared by 1 base and J by 7 bases, with 3 bases of the junction left unmatched. CDR1 and CDR2 from the germline V gene are SEHNR and FQNEAQ (reference sequence). There are 15 residues in the CDR3. CDR3 nucleotide sequence: TGTGCCAGCAGCTTAGTAGCGGGAGGGCCAAATGAGCAGTTCTTC. It encodes CASSLVAGGPNEQFF.

DNA for the CDR3: TGTGCCATCGGCAGGGAGGCCGACATTCAGTACTTC. Its protein product is CAIGREADIQYF. The gene calls are TRBV10-3 and TRBJ2-4; tentatively, D is TRBD2 (6 bases). From germline, CDR1 is ENHRY and CDR2 SYGVKD. V lost 8 bases and J 8 bases, leaving 13 bases between the germline ends. This CDR3 contains 12 residues.

The chain uses TRBV11-2 and TRBJ2-7; 12 nucleotides agree with TRBD2. This CDR3 has 16 residues. Germline CDR1 SGHAT, CDR2 FQNNGV. The junction had 5 bases not matched to a gene; V was cut back by 5 bases and J by 0 bases. The CDR3 protein is CASSPGTSGFSYEQYF. The CDR3 DNA sequence: TGTGCCAGCAGCCCCGGGACTAGCGGGTTCTCCTACGAGCAGTACTTC.

This rearrangement joins TRBV6-4 to TRBJ2-2, with D possibly being TRBD1 (5 bases). Germline assignment: CDR1 MRHNA and CDR2 SNTAGT. V lost 6 bases and J 6 bases, leaving 29 bases between the germline ends. This CDR3 comprises 19 residues. CDR3 protein: CASRDGITLRGGLSGELFF. CDR3 bases: TGTGCCAGCAGAGATGGCATAACCTTAAGGGGTGGGCTCTCCGGGGAGCTGTTTTTT.

In this sample, this clone turned up once. The J gene is TRBJ2-7, the V gene TRBV21-1; TRBD2, as called in the table, went unchecked against the DNA. TRBV21-1 is a listed pseudogene. The CDR3 has 14 residues. CDR3 residues: CASSKAGGPYEQYF. The CDR3 DNA reads as TGTGCCAGCAGCAAGGCGGGAGGACCGTACGAGCAGTACTTC.

This chain connects TRBV7-9 to TRBJ2-3; tentatively, D is TRBD1 (6 bases). V lost 4 bases, J lost 3 bases, and 17 bases lay in between. The germline V gene has CDR1 SEHNR and CDR2 FQNEAQ (reference sequence). The CDR3 spans 16 residues. The CDR3 region has the DNA TGTGCCAGCAGCTACACGACAGGAAGTAGTACAGATACGCAGTATTTT. Translated, it gives CASSYTTGSSTDTQYF.

V and J are TRBV14 and TRBJ1-2; the D gene is possibly TRBD1 (6 bases). V shed 0 bases and J shed 7 bases, with 18 bases lying between them. This CDR3 has 16 amino acids. Looked up from germline, CDR1 is SGHDN and CDR2 is FVKESK. The CDR3 is CASSQDPLTGKGGYTF. The CDR3 DNA follows: TGTGCCAGCAGCCAAGATCCGCTGACAGGAAAGGGTGGCTACACCTTC.

V and J are TRBV27 and TRBJ1-2, with 8 bases that match TRBD1. The V gene's germline CDR1 is MNHEY and CDR2 SMNVEV (reference sequence). After removal of 2 bases from V and 8 bases from J, the junction contained 4 bases not matched to a gene. This CDR3 has 13 amino acids. As DNA, the CDR3 is TGTGCCAGCAGTTTAGCGACAGGGGAAGGCTACACCTTC. It codes for CASSLATGEGYTF.

This chain's CDR3 is CASSSRQIQYGYTF. CDR3 nucleotide sequence: TGTGCCAGCAGCTCCCGACAAATACAGTATGGCTACACCTTC. The chain couples TRBV5-8 to TRBJ1-2; the D is unclear. Trimming removed 3 bases at V and 5 bases at J, with 14 bases between. CDR3 length: 14 amino acids. Germline CDR1 reads SGHTS; CDR2 reads YDEGEE.

V usage is TRBV4-3 and J usage is TRBJ1-1, with a weak D call TRBD1 (6 bases). CDR1 is LGHNA and CDR2 is YSLEER in the germline V gene. The CDR3 runs to 15 residues. Trimming took off 3 bases at V and 9 bases at J, with 20 bases between the two ends. The CDR3 DNA reads as TGCGCCAGCAGCCAGTTCCGGGACACTGCGCCTAAAGCTTTCTTT. This translates into CASSQFRDTAPKAFF.

The chain combines TRBV16 with TRBJ2-3, with D possibly TRBD2 on 6 matching bases. Germline values: CDR1 KGHSY, CDR2 FQNENV. This CDR3 is built from 14 residues. Deletions cut 4 bases from V and 2 bases from J, with 10 bases between. For the CDR3, the DNA is TGTGCCAGCAGCCGCGGGACGGACACAGATACGCAGTATTTT. It specifies CASSRGTDTDTQYF.

This rearrangement joins TRBV2 to TRBJ2-5, with D possibly being TRBD1 (7 bases). The CDR3 has 15 amino acids. Looked up from germline, CDR1 is SNHLY and CDR2 is FYNNEI. V was shortened by 6 bases and J by 0 bases, with 14 bases between the two germline ends. CDR3 in DNA: TGTGCCAGCAGCGTACAGGGGAGGAACCAAGAGACCCAGTACTTC. Translated: CASSVQGRNQETQYF.

This clone has a handful of counts. V usage is TRBV3-1 (or the pseudogene TRBV3-2) and J usage is TRBJ2-3; TRBD2 agrees at 9 bases. V was clipped by 0 bases and J by 6 bases; unmatched bases: 10. This CDR3 has 17 amino acids. Germline V gene sequence: CDR1 LGHDT, CDR2 YNNKEL (reference sequence). The CDR3 region is CASSQDRLAGISDTQYF. The CDR3 nucleotides are TGTGCCAGCAGCCAAGATAGGCTAGCGGGAATTTCGGATACGCAGTATTTT.

This sequence joins TRBV19 and TRBJ1-5; D not resolved. Germline V gene sequence: CDR1 LNHDA, CDR2 SQIVND (reference sequence). The CDR3 loop spans 13 amino acids. V lost 5 bases to trimming and J lost 5 bases, with 10 bases between them. The CDR3 region is CASSSNYYQPQHF. CDR3 DNA: TGTGCCAGTAGTTCTAACTATTATCAGCCCCAGCATTTT.

The chain uses TRBV6-5 and TRBJ1-4; the match to TRBD1 covers 7 bases. J lost 8 bases, V lost 11 bases, and 11 bases had no gene match. Germline CDR1 and CDR2: MNHEY and SVGAGI. CDR3 length: 13 amino acids. CDR3 nucleotides: TGTGCCGGTTCAGGGGGAATTAAGGAAAAACTGTTTTTT. This sequence encodes CAGSGGIKEKLFF.

This clone showed up just a few times. The V gene is TRBV11-2, the J gene TRBJ2-7; TRBD1 might be the D (5 bases). Per the germline V gene, CDR1 is SGHAT and CDR2 is FQNNGV. This CDR3 is built from 13 residues. Trimming pared 2 bases from V and 4 bases from J, leaving 9 bases between. The CDR3 spells CASSLTQGYEQYF. The CDR3 DNA sequence: TGTGCCAGCAGCTTAACCCAGGGTTACGAGCAGTACTTC.

In its sample, this clone was seen once. This chain uses TRBV24-1 with TRBJ2-3; TRBD1 might be the D (5 bases). Germline V gene lookup returns CDR1 KGHDR and CDR2 SFDVKD. This CDR3 contains 13 residues. Trimming took off 7 bases at V and 6 bases at J, with 13 bases between the two ends. The CDR3 coding sequence is TGTGCCACCAGGGACGGGTCAGGGGATACGCAGTATTTT. Its translation is CATRDGSGDTQYF.

This clone appeared once. The V gene is TRBV15, the J gene TRBJ2-7, with 7 bases that match TRBD2. CDR1 and CDR2 from the germline V gene are LNHNV and YYDKDF (reference sequence). The V segment lost 5 bases and the J segment 1 base; nucleotides outside the gene matches: 5. The length of the CDR3 is 14 residues. The CDR3 DNA follows: TGTGCCACCAGCGGGGGGGACGTTTCCTACGAGCAGTACTTC. Translation: CATSGGDVSYEQYF. The complete variable domain, with remaining parts taken from reference TRBV15 and TRBJ2-7, reads DAMVIQNPRYQVTQFGKPVTLSCSQTLNHNVMYWYQQKSSQAPKLLFHYYDKDFNNEADTPDNFQSRRPNTSFCFLDIRSPGLGDTAMYLCATSGGDVSYEQYFGPGTRLTVT.